This TCR beta chain appears in the sequencing data of a study of T-cell reconstitution after alpha-beta-depleted transplantation in children. Study conclusions and caveats: T cells produced anew were the main source of T-cell counts and diversity one year after transplant. In some patients, recipient T cells and intrathymic progenitors surviving conditioning explained high day-60 diversity. After transplant, at about two months, alpha-beta T cells were reportedly derived from several hundred expanded graft clones.

Trimming shortened V by 3 bases and J by 0 bases, and 15 bases separated the two germline ends. This CDR3 has 16 residues. CDR1 and CDR2 from the germline V gene are MNHEY and SVGAGI. Unique molecular identifiers featured in how the TCRbeta library was prepared. MiXCR was run by TCRdb on the PCR reads, yielding one entry per CDR3 protein. The sample holds roughly 50,000 distinct CDR3 sequences; 44% are singletons and the top ten take 95% to 98%. Only a few counts were recorded for this clonotype. The antigen remains undetermined. The clonotype originates from a male patient under 18 who had a stem cell transplant for acute lymphoblastic leukemia, so the T cells may come from the graft donor. The sequencing used PBMCs, mostly from graft donor cells, collected 360 days after TCRalphabeta/CD19-depleted stem cell transplant. The V call is TRBV6-5, the J call TRBJ2-7; possibly TRBD1 for D (5 bases). The CDR3 DNA reads TGTGCCAGCAGTTATGGTTGGGGCTTAAGCTCCTACGAGCAGTACTTC. It translates to CASSYGWGLSSYEQYF.